Listed below are T cell receptor beta chains from one sample, sequenced in a study of blood T cell repertoires in COVID-19. The assay was immunoSEQ multiplex PCR, and TCRdb's table has in-frame clones only and misses some. Of over 100,000 clones listed, approximately 89% are singletons. Material for sequencing was peripheral blood. These receptors originate from a woman aged 70-85 years with COVID-19, enrolled during active disease. CDR3s include the opening cysteine and the closing phenylalanine or tryptophan. A D gene is named only where the DNA matches it firmly. The listing skips clone size in some rows; elsewhere it reads once, few, many or a size class.

clone_size: -; v_call: TRBV6-5; j_call: TRBJ1-1; d_call: TRBD1; cdr3_aa: CASSPRPDRGTEAFF; cdr3_nt: TGTGCCAGCAGTCCCCGACCGGACAGGGGAACTGAAGCTTTCTTT
clone_size: -; v_call: TRBV5-5; j_call: TRBJ1-2; d_call: -; cdr3_aa: CASSLSHQGLGYTF; cdr3_nt: TGTGCCAGCAGCTTGTCTCATCAGGGTTTGGGCTACACCTTC
clone_size: -; v_call: TRBV28; j_call: TRBJ1-4; d_call: -; cdr3_aa: CASGRVGEKLFF; cdr3_nt: TGTGCCAGCGGGAGGGTTGGAGAAAAACTGTTTTTT
clone_size: -; v_call: TRBV4-1; j_call: TRBJ1-4; d_call: -; cdr3_aa: CASSQAPAGRMPDEKLFF; cdr3_nt: TGCGCCAGCAGCCAAGCCCCCGCTGGCAGAATGCCAGATGAAAAACTGTTTTTT
clone_size: once; v_call: TRBV11-2; j_call: TRBJ2-1; d_call: -; cdr3_aa: CASSLERGNEQFF; cdr3_nt: TGTGCCAGCAGCTTAGAAAGGGGCAATGAGCAGTTCTTC
clone_size: -; v_call: TRBV2; j_call: TRBJ2-5; d_call: -; cdr3_aa: CASRPTGFQETQYF; cdr3_nt: TGTGCCAGCAGGCCCACAGGGTTCCAAGAGACCCAGTACTTC
clone_size: -; v_call: TRBV28; j_call: TRBJ1-2; d_call: -; cdr3_aa: CASSFRGPPYGYTF; cdr3_nt: TGTGCCAGCAGTTTCAGAGGTCCCCCGTATGGCTACACCTTC
clone_size: -; v_call: TRBV7-9; j_call: TRBJ1-3; d_call: TRBD1; cdr3_aa: CASSRDRFSGNTIYF; cdr3_nt: TGTGCCAGCAGCCGGGACAGGTTCTCTGGAAACACCATATATTTT
clone_size: -; v_call: TRBV9; j_call: TRBJ1-1; d_call: TRBD1; cdr3_aa: CASSPRATGSDTEAFF; cdr3_nt: TGTGCCAGCAGCCCGCGCGCGACAGGGAGCGACACTGAAGCTTTCTTT
clone_size: -; v_call: TRBV28; j_call: TRBJ1-2; d_call: -; cdr3_aa: CASSTLGHSTLYGYTF; cdr3_nt: TGTGCCAGCAGCACCCTGGGACACAGTACGCTGTATGGCTACACCTTC
clone_size: few; v_call: TRBV6-1; j_call: TRBJ1-1; d_call: -; cdr3_aa: CASSEVGDTEAFF; cdr3_nt: TGTGCCAGCAGTGAAGTAGGGGACACTGAAGCTTTCTTT
clone_size: -; v_call: TRBV9; j_call: TRBJ1-4; d_call: -; cdr3_aa: CASSVDQGRNEKLFF; cdr3_nt: TGTGCCAGCAGCGTAGATCAGGGTCGGAATGAAAAACTGTTTTTT
clone_size: -; v_call: TRBV7-2; j_call: TRBJ1-2; d_call: -; cdr3_aa: CASTLGSGVRSHYGYTF; cdr3_nt: TGTGCCAGCACCCTGGGGTCGGGAGTACGATCACACTATGGCTACACCTTC
clone_size: few; v_call: TRBV12-5; j_call: TRBJ1-1; d_call: -; cdr3_aa: CANATGHDSAPFMNTEAFF; cdr3_nt: TGTGCTAATGCGACAGGACACGATTCCGCCCCGTTCATGAACACTGAAGCTTTCTTT
clone_size: -; v_call: TRBV19; j_call: TRBJ2-5; d_call: -; cdr3_aa: CASNQGEETQYF; cdr3_nt: TGTGCCAGTAATCAGGGTGAGGAGACCCAGTACTTC
clone_size: -; v_call: TRBV11-2; j_call: TRBJ1-3; d_call: -; cdr3_aa: CASSLVPLSGNTIYF; cdr3_nt: TGTGCCAGCAGCTTAGTACCACTCTCTGGAAACACCATATATTTT
clone_size: -; v_call: TRBV28; j_call: TRBJ2-7; d_call: TRBD1; cdr3_aa: CASSPPGQPFREQYF; cdr3_nt: TGTGCCAGCAGTCCCCCGGGACAGCCTTTTAGGGAGCAGTACTTC
clone_size: -; v_call: TRBV7-2; j_call: TRBJ2-5; d_call: -; cdr3_aa: CASSLFPGLLQETQYF; cdr3_nt: TGTGCCAGCAGCTTATTCCCGGGACTCCTTCAAGAGACCCAGTACTTC
clone_size: -; v_call: TRBV11-2; j_call: TRBJ2-3; d_call: TRBD2; cdr3_aa: CASSSPGGRVGTDTQYF; cdr3_nt: TGTGCCAGCAGCTCCCCGGGGGGGCGCGTTGGCACAGATACGCAGTATTTT
clone_size: -; v_call: TRBV29-1; j_call: TRBJ1-1; d_call: TRBD1; cdr3_aa: CSVGDSPSWTEAFF; cdr3_nt: TGCAGCGTTGGGGACAGTCCATCTTGGACTGAAGCTTTCTTT
clone_size: -; v_call: TRBV2; j_call: TRBJ1-5; d_call: -; cdr3_aa: CASSDARGGGQPQHF; cdr3_nt: TGTGCCAGCAGCGACGCCCGGGGGGGAGGTCAGCCCCAGCATTTT
clone_size: -; v_call: TRBV2; j_call: TRBJ1-3; d_call: -; cdr3_aa: CASRSGAGNTIYF; cdr3_nt: TGTGCCAGCAGGTCAGGGGCTGGAAACACCATATATTTT
clone_size: -; v_call: TRBV7-2; j_call: TRBJ1-3; d_call: -; cdr3_aa: CASSLDSYTIYF; cdr3_nt: TGTGCCAGCAGCTTAGATTCGTACACCATATATTTT
clone_size: -; v_call: TRBV6-5; j_call: TRBJ2-7; d_call: -; cdr3_aa: CASSSSWQSYEQYF; cdr3_nt: TGTGCCAGCAGTTCCTCCTGGCAGTCCTACGAGCAGTACTTC
clone_size: -; v_call: TRBV19; j_call: TRBJ1-6; d_call: -; cdr3_aa: CASQQTGKYHF; cdr3_nt: TGTGCCAGTCAGCAGACAGGAAAGTACCACTTT
clone_size: -; v_call: TRBV7-3; j_call: TRBJ2-2; d_call: TRBD1; cdr3_aa: CASSLQGAKTGELFF; cdr3_nt: TGTGCCAGCAGCTTACAGGGGGCAAAGACCGGGGAGCTGTTTTTT
clone_size: -; v_call: TRBV2; j_call: TRBJ2-1; d_call: TRBD1; cdr3_aa: CASNGQGAYNEQFF; cdr3_nt: TGTGCCAGCAATGGACAGGGAGCCTACAATGAGCAGTTCTTC
clone_size: -; v_call: TRBV7-6; j_call: TRBJ2-3; d_call: -; cdr3_aa: CASSLGTPSGTDTQYF; cdr3_nt: TGTGCCAGCAGCTTAGGGACTCCCAGTGGCACAGATACGCAGTATTTT
clone_size: -; v_call: TRBV18; j_call: TRBJ2-3; d_call: -; cdr3_aa: CASSPNRQVGDTQYF; cdr3_nt: TGTGCCAGCTCACCAAACCGACAGGTCGGAGATACGCAGTATTTT
clone_size: -; v_call: TRBV6-1; j_call: TRBJ1-1; d_call: -; cdr3_aa: CASSEDYRGTEAFF; cdr3_nt: TGTGCCAGCAGTGAAGATTACCGAGGGACTGAAGCTTTCTTT
clone_size: -; v_call: TRBV25-1; j_call: TRBJ1-2; d_call: -; cdr3_aa: CASSEGRVNYGYTF; cdr3_nt: TGTGCCAGCAGTGAAGGCAGGGTGAACTATGGCTACACCTTC